A selection of T cell receptor beta chains follows, all from one sample in a study of T cells in Graves' hyperthyroidism and ophthalmopathy. MiXCR, run by TCRdb on the multiplex PCR reads, gives a single entry per CDR3 protein. Here the sample spans hundreds of thousands of distinct CDR3 sequences, 16% being singletons. The specimen sequenced was blood. These receptors all come from a young woman with Graves' hyperthyroidism. CDR3s include the opening cysteine and the closing phenylalanine or tryptophan.

J: TRBJ2-7; V: TRBV29-1; CDR3: CSVETGQGSYEQYF
J: TRBJ2-3; V: TRBV11-2; CDR3: CASSETTPGDTQYF
J: TRBJ2-5; V: TRBV7-9; CDR3: CASGGTRSPRTQYF
J: TRBJ2-3; V: TRBV24-1; CDR3: CATSVGGRTADTQYF
J: TRBJ1-1; V: TRBV2; CDR3: CASSQTGGSGTEAFF
J: TRBJ2-7; V: TRBV28; CDR3: CASSSYHTGDSRGEQYF
J: TRBJ1-5; V: TRBV27; CDR3: CAKSSGLDNQPQHF
J: TRBJ1-1; V: TRBV29-1; CDR3: CSVLGQMNTEAFF
J: TRBJ2-5; V: TRBV24-1; CDR3: CATSDPRFNQETQYF
J: TRBJ1-3; V: TRBV7-9; CDR3: CASSLSTGPSSGNTIYF
J: TRBJ2-5; V: TRBV28; CDR3: CASSSPGGLKETQYF
J: TRBJ1-1; V: TRBV28; CDR3: CASSLLYTEAFF
J: TRBJ2-7; V: TRBV6-5; CDR3: CASNTDVGPGTGDLAEQYF
J: TRBJ1-1; V: TRBV4-1; CDR3: CASSQFPGTEAFF
J: TRBJ2-1; V: TRBV29-1; CDR3: CSVEGEAIKVYNEQFF
J: TRBJ2-7; V: TRBV29-1; CDR3: CSVGTEGPYEQYF
J: TRBJ2-4; V: TRBV28; CDR3: CASSLPRAIQYF
J: TRBJ2-2; V: TRBV19; CDR3: CASSIRVSANTGELFF
J: TRBJ2-7; V: TRBV7-2; CDR3: CASSWSPAGSSYEQYF
J: TRBJ2-1; V: TRBV7-3; CDR3: CASSSRPGPYNEQFF
J: TRBJ1-5; V: TRBV2; CDR3: CASSKTGGNQPQHF
J: TRBJ2-5; V: TRBV12-3/TRBV12-4; CDR3: CASSRYSGGTQYF
J: TRBJ2-1; V: TRBV6-1; CDR3: CASNPGAGGNNEQFF
J: TRBJ2-3; V: TRBV7-9; CDR3: CASSLGDRVNTQYF
J: TRBJ1-1; V: TRBV25-1; CDR3: CASSEYDAGLGLNTEAFF
J: TRBJ2-1; V: TRBV2; CDR3: CASRRLAGGLGNEQFF
J: TRBJ2-5; V: TRBV12-3/TRBV12-4; CDR3: CASSWKRGTQYF
J: TRBJ1-2; V: TRBV7-9; CDR3: CASSSQGVYDYGYTF
J: TRBJ2-1; V: TRBV12-5; CDR3: CASGEGTSYNEQFF
J: TRBJ1-6; V: TRBV7-2; CDR3: CASSLGPGSPLHF
J: TRBJ2-1; V: TRBV24-1; CDR3: CATSDFGQSTYNEQFF